Below are 24 T cell receptor beta chains sequenced from a single sample in a study of technical replicates of blood from a handful of donors. TCRdb's copy holds only in-frame clones and misses some; the assay was immunoSEQ multiplex PCR. Here the sample spans approximately 85,000 clones, 94% being singletons. The sequenced sample consisted of T cells isolated from PBMCs. The receptors come from a human donor in good health.

V usage is TRBV5-4 and J usage is TRBJ2-7, with D maybe TRBD2 (5 bases). This CDR3 region has 15 residues. The germline V gene has CDR1 SGHNT and CDR2 YYREEE (reference sequence). The V end was cut by 4 bases, the J end by 4 bases, with 18 bases between. DNA for the CDR3: TGTGCCAGCAGCCCGCGGAATTCGGGGATATACGAGCAGTACTTC. Its translation: CASSPRNSGIYEQYF.

The chain recombines TRBV5-1 with TRBJ2-1; 10 bases agree with TRBD1. The CDR3 covers 14 residues. V shed 3 bases and J 8 bases; nucleotides not matched to a gene: 5. CDR1 and CDR2 (germline): SGHRS, YFSETQ. CDR3 DNA sequence: TGCGCCAGCAGCTCTACGACAGGGGGCGATGAGCAGTTCTTC. This encodes CASSSTTGGDEQFF.

The gene calls are TRBV29-1 and TRBJ2-3; 8 bases map to TRBD2. The germline CDR1 and CDR2 sequences are SQVTM and ANQGSEA. Trimming cost V 4 bases and J 2 bases; bases outside gene matches: 14. The CDR3 contains 17 residues. The CDR3 nucleotides are TGCAGCGTTGTAAGGTCATACGCGGGAGGCTTCACAGATACGCAGTATTTT. Translated: CSVVRSYAGGFTDTQYF.

The chain couples TRBV30 to TRBJ1-1, with D maybe TRBD1 (6 bases). This CDR3 is built from 13 residues. The germline V gene encodes CDR1 GTSNPN and CDR2 SVGIG (reference sequence). V lost 6 bases and J lost 0, with 11 bases in between. This CDR3 is CACRQVLNTEAFF. Here the CDR3 DNA reads TGTGCCTGCAGACAGGTATTGAACACTGAAGCTTTCTTT.

The genes are TRBV2 and TRBJ2-3; weak D call: TRBD2 (5 bases). V was shortened by 1 base and J by 0 bases, with 26 bases between the two germline ends. This CDR3 spans 21 amino acids. The V gene's germline CDR1 is SNHLY and CDR2 FYNNEI. As DNA, the CDR3 is TGTGCCAGCAGTGAAGGTACTTTAGGCGGGTACTGGGGAAGCAGCACAGATACGCAGTATTTT. Translating it yields CASSEGTLGGYWGSSTDTQYF.

This sequence joins TRBV27 and TRBJ1-1; 8 nucleotides line up with TRBD1. J gave up 0 bases and V 10 bases, and 7 bases lay outside the gene matches. Germline V lookup: CDR1 MNHEY, CDR2 SMNVEV (reference sequence). This CDR3 spans 14 amino acids. CDR3 DNA sequence: TGTGCCACCCGACAGGGGCCAGTGAACACTGAAGCTTTCTTT. Translating gives CATRQGPVNTEAFF.

The chain recombines TRBV29-1 with TRBJ2-3; TRBD2 aligns across 9 bases. Germline V gives CDR1 SQVTM, CDR2 ANQGSEA. V trimming: 7 bases; J trimming: 2 bases; junction bases outside the gene matches: 4. The CDR3 sequence is 13 residues long. CDR3 protein: CSGAGGSTDTQYF. In nucleotides, the CDR3 is TGCAGCGGAGCGGGGGGCTCCACAGATACGCAGTATTTT.

The CDR3 protein is CASSEATGSATNEKLFF. CDR3 coding DNA: TGTGCCAGCAGTGAAGCGACCGGGAGTGCAACTAATGAAAAACTGTTTTTT. The chain uses TRBV6-1 and TRBJ1-4; D gene unclear. The V and J ends lost 0 bases and 0 bases respectively, with 11 bases between them. From germline, CDR1 is MNHNS and CDR2 SASEGT. The CDR3 sequence is 17 residues long.

This clone occurred once. The rearrangement links TRBV2 to TRBJ2-5; D is possibly TRBD1 (6 bases). The end of the DNA fits TRBJ2-7 better, so the J call may be wrong. Germline CDR1 reads SNHLY; CDR2 reads FYNNEI. The CDR3 loop spans 12 amino acids. DNA of the CDR3: TGTGCCAGCCGGGACACAGCCTACGAGCAGTACTTC. This codes for CASRDTAYEQYF.

The chain uses TRBV28 and TRBJ2-5, with D hard to call. Germline values: CDR1 MDHEN, CDR2 SYDVKM. The V gene lost 2 bases and the J gene lost 7 bases, with 11 bases spanning the gap. The CDR3 contains 13 residues. The CDR3 protein is CASSLIRRRTQYF. In DNA, the CDR3 is TGTGCCAGCAGTTTAATTCGGCGGAGGACCCAGTACTTC.

The chain couples TRBV5-5 to TRBJ2-3; possible D gene TRBD1, 6 bases. CDR1 is SGHKS and CDR2 is YYEKEE in the germline V gene (reference sequence). V lost 3 bases to trimming and J lost 0 bases, with 11 bases between them. The CDR3 has 15 amino acids. Here the CDR3 DNA reads TGTGCCAGCAGCTATCTCGACAGGAGCACAGATACGCAGTATTTT. Translating it yields CASSYLDRSTDTQYF. Supplemented by reference TRBV5-5 and TRBJ2-3, the full variable domain reads DAGVTQSPTHLIKTRGQQVTLRCSPISGHKSVSWYQQVLGQGPQFIFQYYEKEERGRGNFPDRFSARQFPNYSSELNVNALLLGDSALYLCASSYLDRSTDTQYFGPGTRLTVL.

This clone came up once. The J gene is TRBJ1-5, the V gene TRBV7-2, with 7 bases that match TRBD1. Germline V gene lookup returns CDR1 SGHTA and CDR2 FQGNSA. CDR3 length: 16 residues. V shed 1 base, J shed 4 bases, and the junction held 7 bases outside the gene matches. In DNA, the CDR3 is TGTGCCAGCAGCTTAGAGTTTAGGGGGCGAAATCAGCCCCAGCATTTT. Amino acid sequence: CASSLEFRGRNQPQHF. Combining the CDR3 with reference TRBV7-2 and TRBJ1-5 gives the whole variable domain GAGVSQSPSNKVTEKGKDVELRCDPISGHTALYWYRQSLGQGLEFLIYFQGNSAPDKSGLPSDRFSAERTGGSVSTLTIQRTQQEDSAVYLCASSLEFRGRNQPQHFGDGTRLSIL.

The gene calls are TRBV10-2 and TRBJ2-3, with 12 bases matching TRBD2. V lost 4 bases to trimming and J lost 5 bases; unmatched junction nucleotides: 4. Germline lookup yields CDR1 WSHSY and CDR2 SAAADI. The CDR3 length is 15 residues. The chain's CDR3 is CASSALAGGGDTQYF. In DNA, the CDR3 is TGCGCCAGCAGTGCCCTAGCGGGGGGGGGAGATACGCAGTATTTT.

The genes are TRBV19 and TRBJ1-4; D unresolved. V was pared by 3 bases and J by 0 bases, with 11 bases between. This CDR3 is built from 16 residues. CDR1 and CDR2 from the germline V gene are LNHDA and SQIVND (reference sequence). This CDR3 is CASSMARYATNEKLFF. Here the CDR3 DNA reads TGTGCCAGTAGTATGGCGAGGTATGCAACTAATGAAAAACTGTTTTTT.

The V gene is TRBV25-1, the J gene TRBJ2-2; 8 positions agree with TRBD2. After removal of 3 bases from V and 5 bases from J, the junction contained 8 bases not matched to a gene. This CDR3 region has 16 residues. Germline-derived CDR1 and CDR2 are MGHDK and SYGVNS. The CDR3 nucleotides read TGTGCCAGCAGTGACCATCAGCGGGAGCATACCGGGGAGCTGTTTTTT. This sequence encodes CASSDHQREHTGELFF.

A single count supports this clone. The chain links TRBV7-9 to TRBJ2-5; possibly TRBD1 for D (6 bases). V shed 1 base and J shed 2 bases, with 11 bases lying between them. Per the germline V gene, CDR1 is SEHNR and CDR2 is FQNEAQ (reference sequence). This CDR3 contains 15 residues. CDR3 protein: CASSLGRTEQETQYF. For the CDR3, the DNA is TGTGCCAGCAGCTTAGGCCGGACAGAACAAGAGACCCAGTACTTC.

The chain combines TRBV4-1 with TRBJ2-7; D gene ambiguous. The CDR3 has 14 amino acids. Looked up from germline, CDR1 is MGHRA and CDR2 is YSYEKL. Trimming pared 0 bases from V and 0 bases from J, leaving 6 bases between. CDR3: CASSQDLPSYEQYF. In nucleotides, the CDR3 is TGCGCCAGCAGCCAAGACCTTCCCTCCTACGAGCAGTACTTC.

V is TRBV6-5 and J is TRBJ2-1; 8 positions agree with TRBD2. Trimming took 6 bases from V and 3 from J; bases not matched to a gene: 4. The CDR3 covers 14 residues. In germline, CDR1 is MNHEY, CDR2 SVGAGI. The CDR3 loop reads CASSPSGSYNEQFF. CDR3 nucleotides: TGTGCCAGCAGCCCCAGCGGGAGCTACAATGAGCAGTTCTTC.

The chain uses TRBV10-1 and TRBJ1-1; 10 bases align to TRBD1. Germline V gene sequence: CDR1 WNHNN, CDR2 SYGVQD (reference sequence). V gave up 6 bases and J gave up 2 bases; unmatched junction bases: 9. The CDR3 has 16 amino acids. CDR3 protein: CASSSGTGAPNTEAFF. The CDR3 DNA reads TGCGCCAGCAGCTCCGGGACAGGGGCCCCTAACACTGAAGCTTTCTTT.

As concerns this clone: The junction and the germline gene differ at one end; a read error may be behind it. The chain is built from TRBV2 and TRBJ2-7; 9 positions match TRBD2. The CDR3 totals 14 residues. Germline CDR1 reads SNHLY; CDR2 reads FYNNEI. The CDR3 bases are TGTGCCAGCAGCTTGACTAGCGGCCACTACGAGCTGAACTTC. Encoded protein: CASSLTSGHYELNF. The full variable domain, in which reference TRBV2 and TRBJ2-7 provide the parts outside the CDR3, is EPEVTQTPSHQVTQMGQEVILRCVPISNHLYFYWYRQILGQKVEFLVSFYNNEISEKSEIFDDQFSVERPDGSNFTLKIRSTKLEDSAMYFCASSLTSGHYELNFGPGTRLTVT.

As to this clone: One end of the junction fails to match germline, which may point to a read error. V and J are TRBV5-4 and TRBJ1-2; no definite D call. Germline V gene sequence: CDR1 SGHNT, CDR2 YYREEE (reference sequence). This CDR3 spans 12 amino acids. CDR3 DNA: TGTGCCAGCAGCTTGTTGAGGGTAATGGTTGCCTTC. The encoded protein is CASSLLRVMVAF.

The V gene is TRBV29-1, the J gene TRBJ1-2; D gene unclear. Trimming removed 4 bases from V and 1 base from J, with 10 bases in between. Germline V gene sequence: CDR1 SQVTM, CDR2 ANQGSEA. The CDR3 spans 13 residues. This CDR3 reads CSVAQRLNYGYTF. The CDR3 DNA reads as TGCAGCGTTGCGCAGAGACTTAACTATGGCTACACCTTC. The full variable domain, its missing parts supplied by reference TRBV29-1 and TRBJ1-2, is SAVISQKPSRDICQRGTSLTIQCQVDSQVTMMFWYRQQPGQSLTLIATANQGSEATYESGFVIDKFPISRPNLTFSTLTVSNMSPEDSSIYLCSVAQRLNYGYTFGSGTRLTVV.

This sequence joins TRBV19 and TRBJ2-1; 8 nucleotides align to TRBD2. V shed 2 bases and J 10 bases; nucleotides not matched to a gene: 10. The CDR3 covers 15 residues. In germline, CDR1 is LNHDA, CDR2 SQIVND (reference sequence). CDR3 DNA: TGTGCCAGTAGTATAAGCGGGAGCTACTTCCCGGAGCAGTTCTTC. It encodes CASSISGSYFPEQFF.

The chain couples TRBV30 to TRBJ1-4; 7 nucleotides line up with TRBD1. CDR1 GTSNPN and CDR2 SVGIG come from the germline V gene (reference sequence). The junction had 1 base not matched to a gene; V was cut back by 1 base and J by 2 bases. The CDR3 covers 14 residues. The CDR3 bases are TGTGCCTGGAGTGCGGGACAGACTAATGAAAAACTGTTTTTT. It codes for CAWSAGQTNEKLFF.